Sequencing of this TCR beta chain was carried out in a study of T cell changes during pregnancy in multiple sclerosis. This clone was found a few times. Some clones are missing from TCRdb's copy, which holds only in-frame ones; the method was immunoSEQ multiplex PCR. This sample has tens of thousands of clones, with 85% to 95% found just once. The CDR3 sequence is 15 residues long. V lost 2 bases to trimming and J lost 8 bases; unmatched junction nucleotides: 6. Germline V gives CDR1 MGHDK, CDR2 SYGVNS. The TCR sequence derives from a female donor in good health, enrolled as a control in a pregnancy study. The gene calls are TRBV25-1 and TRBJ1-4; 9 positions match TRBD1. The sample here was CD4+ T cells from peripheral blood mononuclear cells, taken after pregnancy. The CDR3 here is CASSEPGQGREKLFF. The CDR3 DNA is TGTGCCAGCAGTGAACCGGGACAGGGAAGGGAAAAACTGTTTTTT.